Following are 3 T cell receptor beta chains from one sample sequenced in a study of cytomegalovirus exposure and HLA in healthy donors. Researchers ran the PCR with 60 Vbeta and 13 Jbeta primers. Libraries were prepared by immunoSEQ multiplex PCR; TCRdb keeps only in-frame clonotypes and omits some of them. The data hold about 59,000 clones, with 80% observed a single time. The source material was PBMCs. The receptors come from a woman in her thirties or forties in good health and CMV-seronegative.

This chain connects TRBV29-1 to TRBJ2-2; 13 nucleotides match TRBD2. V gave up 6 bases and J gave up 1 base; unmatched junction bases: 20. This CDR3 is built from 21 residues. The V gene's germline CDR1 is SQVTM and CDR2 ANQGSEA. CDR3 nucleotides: TGCAGCGTCCCCCGTCCGGGGGCGACTAGCGGGGGGACTGGGAACACCGGGGAGCTGTTTTTT. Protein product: CSVPRPGATSGGTGNTGELFF.

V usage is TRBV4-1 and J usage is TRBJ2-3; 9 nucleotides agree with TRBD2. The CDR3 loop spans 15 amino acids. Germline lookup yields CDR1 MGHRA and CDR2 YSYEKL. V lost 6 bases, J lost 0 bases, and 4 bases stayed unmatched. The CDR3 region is CASRTSGPSTDTQYF. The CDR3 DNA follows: TGCGCCAGCAGGACTAGCGGTCCTAGCACAGATACGCAGTATTTT.

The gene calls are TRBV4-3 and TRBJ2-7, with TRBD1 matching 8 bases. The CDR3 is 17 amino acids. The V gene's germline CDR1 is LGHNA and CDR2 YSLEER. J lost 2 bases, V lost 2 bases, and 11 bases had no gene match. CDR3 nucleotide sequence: TGCGCCAGCAGCCAATTCACCCCGGACAGGGTAACCTACGAGCAGTACTTC. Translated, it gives CASSQFTPDRVTYEQYF.